What follows are 14 T cell receptor beta chains derived from one specimen sequenced in a study of cytomegalovirus exposure and HLA in healthy donors. TCRdb's table, derived via immunoSEQ multiplex PCR, lists solely in-frame clones and lacks some. This sample has roughly 120,000 clones; approximately 90% occur once, and the top ten carry under 2%. The specimen was PBMCs. Receptors originate from a woman between 18 and 29 years old in good health and CMV-seronegative.

The gene calls are TRBV28 and TRBJ1-2; no clear D gene. The CDR3 extends over 13 amino acids. Trimming took off 3 bases at V and 8 bases at J, with 13 bases between the two ends. CDR1 and CDR2 from the germline V gene are MDHEN and SYDVKM. CDR3 coding DNA: TGTGCCAGCAGTTTGGGAGGGATTCGGGGCTACACCTTC. Protein sequence: CASSLGGIRGYTF.

The chain links TRBV28 to TRBJ2-5, with 8 bases matching TRBD2. V was clipped by 10 bases and J by 4 bases; unmatched bases: 11. The germline CDR1 and CDR2 sequences are MDHEN and SYDVKM. CDR3 length: 14 amino acids. DNA for the CDR3: TGTGCCACCAGCGGACTAGCTGCATCAGAGACCCAGTACTTC. Protein: CATSGLAASETQYF.

The rearrangement links TRBV18 to TRBJ1-5, with D hard to call. The V end lost 3 bases, the J end lost 5 bases, and 11 bases lay between the germline ends. This CDR3 has 14 residues. Germline V gene sequence: CDR1 KGHSH, CDR2 LQKENI. CDR3 DNA: TGTGCCAGCTCACCGGGCAGGAAGGATCAGCCCCAGCATTTT. Its protein product is CASSPGRKDQPQHF.

This chain links TRBV4-3 with TRBJ1-4; D not resolved. V was trimmed by 0 bases and J by 3 bases, leaving 8 bases between them. Germline V gene data show CDR1 as LGHNA and CDR2 as YSLEER. The CDR3 length is 15 residues. The CDR3 sequence is CASSQDQTANEKLFF. CDR3 DNA: TGCGCCAGCAGCCAAGACCAAACGGCTAATGAAAAACTGTTTTTT.

The chain is built from TRBV10-3 and TRBJ1-2; TRBD1 aligns across 9 bases. The CDR3 length is 14 residues. With 6 bases clipped from V and 2 bases from J, the junction kept 4 bases outside the gene matches. The germline V gene has CDR1 ENHRY and CDR2 SYGVKD. The CDR3 region has the DNA TGTGCCATCAGGGGGGACAGGGAGAACTATGGCTACACCTTC. The encoded protein is CAIRGDRENYGYTF.

The chain employs TRBV28 and TRBJ1-2, with unresolved D. Germline V lookup: CDR1 MDHEN, CDR2 SYDVKM. This CDR3 has 13 residues. The V end was cut by 3 bases, the J end by 4 bases, with 9 bases between. For the CDR3, the DNA is TGTGCCAGCAGTTTGTCCGGGGTCTATGGCTACACCTTC. Translating gives CASSLSGVYGYTF.

The V and J genes are TRBV7-2 and TRBJ2-7; tentative D call: TRBD2 (6 bases). CDR1 and CDR2 (germline): SGHTA, FQGNSA. The CDR3 is 14 amino acids. V was shortened by 2 bases and J by 7 bases, with 15 bases between the two germline ends. The CDR3 DNA reads TGTGCCAGCAGCTTACAACGGACTATAGGGGAGCAGTACTTC. Translated, it gives CASSLQRTIGEQYF.

The chain recombines TRBV7-2 with TRBJ2-4; 10 positions match TRBD1. CDR1 SGHTA and CDR2 FQGNSA come from the germline V gene. The J segment lost 6 bases and the V segment lost 3 bases, leaving 8 bases of the junction unmatched. The CDR3 length is 16 residues. The CDR3 sequence is CASSFRQGAPGNIQYF. The CDR3 DNA reads TGTGCCAGCAGCTTCCGACAGGGGGCGCCAGGAAACATTCAGTACTTC.

The chain links TRBV29-1 to TRBJ2-5; D might be TRBD1 (6 bases). The germline V gene has CDR1 SQVTM and CDR2 ANQGSEA. The CDR3 contains 13 residues. Trimming took 4 bases from V and 4 from J, leaving 13 bases between them. The CDR3: CSVGEQGGETQYF. The CDR3 DNA reads TGCAGCGTTGGAGAACAGGGCGGAGAGACCCAGTACTTC.

This chain connects TRBV5-1 to TRBJ1-5, with 7 positions matching TRBD1. The CDR3 extends over 13 amino acids. In germline, CDR1 is SGHRS, CDR2 YFSETQ. The trim removed 4 bases at V and 5 bases at J, leaving 3 bases unmatched. The chain's CDR3 is CASSPGTDQPQHF. The CDR3 DNA sequence: TGCGCCAGCAGCCCGGGGACAGATCAGCCCCAGCATTTT.

The chain joins TRBV4-3 to TRBJ2-1; TRBD2 aligns across 12 bases. The V segment lost 7 bases and the J segment 8 bases; nucleotides outside the gene matches: 9. Germline V lookup: CDR1 LGHNA, CDR2 YSLEER. CDR3 length equals 15 residues. The CDR3 nucleotides read TGCGCCAGCACTAGGCTAGCGGGAGGGCCAGATGAGCAGTTCTTC. Its protein is CASTRLAGGPDEQFF.

CDR3: CASSQGLSAGYNEQFF. Written as DNA, the CDR3 is TGCGCCAGCAGCCAAGGTCTGAGCGCGGGCTACAATGAGCAGTTCTTC. V is TRBV4-1 and J is TRBJ2-1; D is possibly TRBD2 (5 bases). This CDR3 is built from 16 residues. V dropped 1 base and J dropped 3 bases, with 13 bases sitting between them. Germline V gene lookup returns CDR1 MGHRA and CDR2 YSYEKL.

This chain connects TRBV5-1 to TRBJ2-6, with 8 bases identical to TRBD1. Germline trimming cut 1 base from V and 2 bases from J; bases unmatched to any gene: 8. Germline V gene sequence: CDR1 SGHRS, CDR2 YFSETQ. This CDR3 has 18 residues. CDR3 protein: CASSLRTGLAPGANVLTF. CDR3 in DNA: TGCGCCAGCAGCTTGAGGACAGGGCTTGCTCCTGGGGCCAACGTCCTGACTTTC.

The chain is built from TRBV7-3 and TRBJ2-3; 8 bases agree with TRBD2. The CDR3 covers 16 residues. V gave up 1 base and J gave up 6 bases; unmatched junction bases: 9. Germline V gene data show CDR1 as SGHTA and CDR2 as FQGTGA. CDR3 sequence: CASSLRAGGPADTQYF. The CDR3 nucleotides are TGTGCCAGCAGCTTAAGGGCGGGGGGCCCCGCCGATACGCAGTATTTT.